Shown below are 29 T cell receptor beta chains from a single sample sequenced in a study of blood T cell repertoires in COVID-19. The data were produced by immunoSEQ multiplex PCR, yet TCRdb's version contains in-frame clones alone and is incomplete. This table holds about 270,000 clones, approximately 89% found once. The sequenced sample consisted of peripheral blood. These receptors were collected from a man aged 40-50 years with active or convalescent COVID-19.

V gene TRBV6-5 combines with J gene TRBJ1-2, with a possible D match to TRBD1 (5 bases). The CDR3 length is 14 residues. Trimming pared 2 bases from V and 6 bases from J, leaving 13 bases between. Germline lookup yields CDR1 MNHEY and CDR2 SVGAGI. DNA of the CDR3: TGTGCCAGCAGTTACGCGGGGGGGGAAGATGGCTACACCTTC. Protein: CASSYAGGEDGYTF.

J is TRBJ1-1 and V is TRBV27; 11 nucleotides agree with TRBD1. Germline CDR1 is MNHEY and CDR2 is SMNVEV (reference sequence). This CDR3 region has 12 residues. Trimming at V came to 8 bases and at J to 10 bases, leaving 6 bases not matched to a gene. The CDR3, as DNA: TGTGCCAGCTGGGACAGGGGGTCTCGAGCTTTCTTT. Translating gives CASWDRGSRAFF.

CDR3 residues: CASSPEAGGAYNEQFF. Here the CDR3 DNA reads TGTGCCAGCAGCCCCGAGGCGGGAGGGGCCTACAATGAGCAGTTCTTC. The chain uses TRBV11-2 and TRBJ2-1, with 9 nucleotides matching TRBD2. Germline trimming cut 5 bases from V and 2 bases from J; bases unmatched to any gene: 7. This CDR3 contains 16 residues. Germline V lookup: CDR1 SGHAT, CDR2 FQNNGV.

This chain links TRBV5-4 with TRBJ1-1; D gene uncertain. The V end lost 4 bases, the J end lost 4 bases, and 17 bases lay between the germline ends. From germline, CDR1 is SGHNT and CDR2 YYREEE (reference sequence). The CDR3 spans 15 residues. CDR3 in amino acids: CASSRARGLLTEAFF. The CDR3 coding sequence is TGTGCCAGCAGCCGGGCCCGCGGACTTCTCACTGAAGCTTTCTTT.

This chain joins TRBV6-5 and TRBJ2-3; D is perhaps TRBD2 (5 bases). The CDR3 loop spans 14 amino acids. Trimming took off 6 bases at V and 3 bases at J, with 13 bases between the two ends. Germline V lookup: CDR1 MNHEY, CDR2 SVGAGI. This CDR3 reads CASRVPGSTDTQYF. DNA of the CDR3: TGTGCCAGCAGGGTACCGGGATCAACAGATACGCAGTATTTT.

The chain carries TRBV19 and TRBJ2-1, with 13 nucleotides matching TRBD2. The J segment lost 10 bases and the V segment lost 3 bases, leaving 6 bases of the junction unmatched. The CDR3 has 15 residues. Looked up from germline, CDR1 is LNHDA and CDR2 is SQIVND (reference sequence). CDR3 sequence: CASSIRTSGSDEQFF. DNA of the CDR3: TGTGCCAGTAGTATTCGGACTAGCGGGAGTGACGAGCAGTTCTTC.

The rearrangement links TRBV24-1 to TRBJ2-6; D is possibly TRBD2 (6 bases). The CDR3 contains 17 residues. Germline CDR1 reads KGHDR; CDR2 reads SFDVKD. The CDR3 reads CVLRGADTRSGANVLTF. The CDR3 DNA reads TGTGTCCTCCGCGGGGCAGACACCCGCTCTGGGGCCAACGTCCTGACTTTC.

CDR3 residues: CASSAIQGASTDTQYF. As DNA, the CDR3 is TGTGCCAGTAGTGCGATACAGGGGGCTAGCACAGATACGCAGTATTTT. V gene TRBV19 combines with J gene TRBJ2-3; 9 bases are a match to TRBD1. V lost 5 bases, J lost 0 bases, and 6 bases stayed unmatched. The length of the CDR3 is 16 residues. Per the germline V gene, CDR1 is LNHDA and CDR2 is SQIVND (reference sequence).

The chain has TRBV5-4 and TRBJ1-1, with D hard to call. This CDR3 spans 14 amino acids. CDR1 is SGHNT, CDR2 YYREEE, per germline (reference sequence). V lost 0 bases, J lost 1 base, and 7 bases lay in between. Written as DNA, the CDR3 is TGTGCCAGCAGCTTGGATCCAGGGAACACTGAAGCTTTCTTT. It yields the protein CASSLDPGNTEAFF.

For this clone: At the DNA level, this CDR3 is encoded by other sequences in the same sample as well. The J gene is TRBJ1-2, the V gene TRBV5-1; 8 nucleotides line up with TRBD1. CDR1 and CDR2 (germline): SGHRS, YFSETQ. The ends lost 3 bases at V and 8 bases at J; junction bases unmatched: 6. The CDR3 is 13 residues long. CDR3 sequence: CASSWAGTGGYTF. In DNA form, the CDR3 reads TGCGCCAGCAGCTGGGCCGGGACAGGAGGCTACACCTTC.

V is TRBV7-9 and J is TRBJ2-1; 12 bases agree with TRBD2. J lost 3 bases, V lost 0 bases, and 9 bases had no gene match. The germline gives CDR1 SEHNR, CDR2 FQNEAQ (reference sequence). The CDR3 sequence is 19 residues long. CDR3 sequence (DNA): TGTGCCAGCAGCTTAGCGAAGGAACTAGCGGGAGGTTTCTACAATGAGCAGTTCTTC. It yields the protein CASSLAKELAGGFYNEQFF.

This rearrangement joins TRBV4-1 to TRBJ1-5; D is possibly TRBD1 (6 bases). Trimming cost V 3 bases and J 2 bases, with 14 bases left between them. Germline V gene sequence: CDR1 MGHRA, CDR2 YSYEKL. This CDR3 comprises 16 residues. The CDR3 sequence: CASSQETTGRNQPQHF. CDR3 sequence (DNA): TGCGCCAGCAGCCAGGAGACGACAGGTCGCAATCAGCCCCAGCATTTT.

The rearrangement joins TRBV2 to TRBJ2-7, with 7 bases aligning to TRBD2. The CDR3 length is 16 residues. V gave up 0 bases and J gave up 3 bases; unmatched junction bases: 8. From germline, CDR1 is SNHLY and CDR2 FYNNEI. The CDR3: CASSEARLAARYEQYF. Here the CDR3 DNA reads TGTGCCAGCAGTGAAGCGAGGCTAGCGGCCCGCTACGAGCAGTACTTC.

The chain joins TRBV5-1 to TRBJ2-1; 8 bases line up with TRBD1. Unmatched junction bases numbered 7, after V lost 1 base and J lost 7 bases. This CDR3 spans 15 amino acids. The germline V gene has CDR1 SGHRS and CDR2 YFSETQ. In DNA, the CDR3 is TGCGCCAGCAGCTTGCCCTCAGGGGGCGGAAATGAGCAGTTCTTC. Its translation: CASSLPSGGGNEQFF.

The chain uses TRBV27 and TRBJ2-4, with 7 positions matching TRBD1. Looked up from germline, CDR1 is MNHEY and CDR2 is SMNVEV (reference sequence). V was pared by 9 bases and J by 7 bases, with 9 bases of the junction left unmatched. The CDR3 totals 13 residues. The CDR3 nucleotides read TGTGCCAGACACTCGGGACAGTCCAACATTCAGTACTTC. Protein sequence: CARHSGQSNIQYF.

The CDR3 protein is CASSARDRAGNTEAFF. DNA for the CDR3: TGTGCCAGCAGCGCTCGGGACAGGGCTGGGAACACTGAAGCTTTCTTT. The genes are TRBV11-3 and TRBJ1-1; 9 positions match TRBD1. Germline CDR1 SGHNT, CDR2 YENEEA. The CDR3 is 16 residues long. Losses at the gene ends were 5 bases for V and 1 base for J; bases not matched to a gene: 8.

The chain couples TRBV27 to TRBJ1-5, with D perhaps matching TRBD1 (6 bases). Germline-derived CDR1 and CDR2 are MNHEY and SMNVEV (reference sequence). V was trimmed by 2 bases and J by 2 bases, leaving 10 bases between them. The CDR3 sequence is 15 residues long. CDR3 residues: CASSLVWGRNQPQHF. For the CDR3, the DNA is TGTGCCAGCAGTTTAGTGTGGGGGCGCAATCAGCCCCAGCATTTT.

Turning to this clone: The same CDR3 also results from other DNA sequences found in this sample. The chain links TRBV27 to TRBJ2-1; TRBD1 matches at 7 bases. The junction had 2 bases not matched to a gene; V was cut back by 3 bases and J by 0 bases. The CDR3 has 15 residues. CDR1 MNHEY and CDR2 SMNVEV come from the germline V gene (reference sequence). This chain's CDR3 is CASSLDRSSYNEQFF. The CDR3 region has the DNA TGTGCCAGCAGTTTGGACAGGAGCTCCTACAATGAGCAGTTCTTC.

The CDR3: CASSWGVGIEQYF. CDR3 in DNA: TGTGCCAGTAGCTGGGGAGTGGGTATCGAGCAGTACTTC. The V and J genes are TRBV19 and TRBJ2-7; a weak D match, TRBD2 (5 bases). The CDR3 is 13 amino acids. Germline loops: CDR1 LNHDA, CDR2 SQIVND (reference sequence). V lost 6 bases and J 6 bases, leaving 15 bases between the germline ends.

This clone is a singleton in its sample. The chain is built from TRBV6-1 and TRBJ1-2; D possibly corresponds to TRBD1 (6 bases). Germline V gene data show CDR1 as MNHNS and CDR2 as SASEGT. The V gene lost 3 bases and the J gene lost 4 bases, with 15 bases spanning the gap. The CDR3 contains 15 residues. The CDR3 spells CASSEPGGGPYGYTF. The DNA of the CDR3 is TGTGCCAGCAGTGAGCCCGGCGGGGGGCCCTATGGCTACACCTTC.

The chain carries TRBV2 and TRBJ1-1, with D possibly TRBD1 on 5 matching bases. CDR1 is SNHLY and CDR2 is FYNNEI in the germline V gene. The CDR3 spans 13 residues. V was trimmed by 8 bases and J by 0 bases, leaving 10 bases between them. For the CDR3, the DNA is TGTGCCAGCTCCCGGGGGGTGAACACTGAAGCTTTCTTT. Residues: CASSRGVNTEAFF.

The chain links TRBV10-1 to TRBJ2-1; 7 nucleotides match TRBD2. This CDR3 has 16 amino acids. Germline trimming cut 0 bases from V and 6 bases from J; bases unmatched to any gene: 8. The V gene's germline CDR1 is WNHNN and CDR2 SYGVQD (reference sequence). CDR3 protein: CASSESLGEGRNEQFF. The CDR3 nucleotides read TGCGCCAGCAGTGAGTCTTTGGGGGAGGGCCGCAATGAGCAGTTCTTC.

V usage is TRBV6-5 and J usage is TRBJ1-2; unclear D gene. The CDR3 runs to 11 residues. The germline CDR1 and CDR2 sequences are MNHEY and SVGAGI. The V and J ends lost 10 bases and 8 bases respectively, with 14 bases between them. DNA of the CDR3: TGTGCCACCATGACTACGAAGGGCTACACCTTC. This sequence encodes CATMTTKGYTF.

The V and J genes are TRBV19 and TRBJ1-5; 7 bases are a match to TRBD1. Germline lookup yields CDR1 LNHDA and CDR2 SQIVND (reference sequence). V shed 6 bases and J 6 bases; nucleotides not matched to a gene: 17. The CDR3 loop spans 17 amino acids. The CDR3 bases are TGTGCCAGTAGCGCACCCGGGCTGACAGGGATGAGTCAGCCCCAGCATTTT. Protein product: CASSAPGLTGMSQPQHF. The variable domain in full, completed from reference TRBV19 and TRBJ1-5, reads DGGITQSPKYLFRKEGQNVTLSCEQNLNHDAMYWYRQDPGQGLRLIYYSQIVNDFQKGDIAEGYSVSREKKESFPLTVTSAQKNPTAFYLCASSAPGLTGMSQPQHFGDGTRLSIL.

The rearrangement joins TRBV29-1 to TRBJ2-5, with TRBD2 matching over 12 bases. V trimming: 4 bases; J trimming: 5 bases; junction bases outside the gene matches: 5. The germline V gene has CDR1 SQVTM and CDR2 ANQGSEA. CDR3 size: 14 residues. The CDR3 DNA is TGCAGCGTTGTAGGACTAGCGGGAAGGGAGACCCAGTACTTC. Its protein is CSVVGLAGRETQYF. Complete variable domain (other parts from reference TRBV29-1 and TRBJ2-5): SAVISQKPSRDICQRGTSLTIQCQVDSQVTMMFWYRQQPGQSLTLIATANQGSEATYESGFVIDKFPISRPNLTFSTLTVSNMSPEDSSIYLCSVVGLAGRETQYFGPGTRLLVL.

The chain carries TRBV2 and TRBJ1-5; D gene ambiguous. This CDR3 is built from 11 residues. V lost 8 bases, J lost 6 bases, and 8 bases lay in between. Per germline, CDR1 SNHLY and CDR2 FYNNEI. CDR3: CASAGSQPQHF. In nucleotides, the CDR3 is TGTGCCAGCGCGGGGAGTCAGCCCCAGCATTTT.

In this sample, this clone turned up once. The gene calls are TRBV9 and TRBJ1-3; D is unclear. The CDR3 covers 15 residues. Germline CDR1 is SGDLS and CDR2 is YYNGEE. Trimming stripped 2 bases from V and 0 bases from J, with 9 bases between. The CDR3 bases are TGTGCCAGCAGCGTCGGACTGAACTCTGGAAACACCATATATTTT. It translates to CASSVGLNSGNTIYF. The full variable domain, its missing parts supplied by reference TRBV9 and TRBJ1-3, is DSGVTQTPKHLITATGQRVTLRCSPRSGDLSVYWYQQSLDQGLQFLIQYYNGEERAKGNILERFSAQQFPDLHSELNLSSLELGDSALYFCASSVGLNSGNTIYFGEGSWLTVV.

The chain recombines TRBV9 with TRBJ2-1; 7 bases line up with TRBD2. Germline CDR1 is SGDLS and CDR2 is YYNGEE. V lost 3 bases, J lost 8 bases, and 14 bases stayed unmatched. The CDR3 spans 16 residues. CDR3 sequence reads: CASSAETGLQGDEQFF. The DNA of the CDR3 is TGTGCCAGCAGCGCAGAAACGGGACTACAAGGCGATGAGCAGTTCTTC.

This clone occurred a few times. The chain couples TRBV12-5 to TRBJ2-1, with 11 bases matching TRBD2. This CDR3 region has 16 residues. The germline V gene has CDR1 LGHNT and CDR2 FRNRAP. The junction had 7 bases not matched to a gene; V was cut back by 4 bases and J by 5 bases. Written as DNA, the CDR3 is TGTGCTAGTGGTTATCGACTAGCGGGGTTTCACAATGAGCAGTTCTTC. Its translation is CASGYRLAGFHNEQFF.